This TCR beta chain comes out of a study of blood T cell repertoires in COVID-19. Overall study context: Samples of COVID-19 (acute and convalescent) were obtained from the United States, Italy and Spain. PBMCs, B-cell-depleted T cells, or T cells were the source of the cDNA or gDNA that made up the material.

V was shortened by 1 base and J by 4 bases, with 13 bases between the two germline ends. Germline V lookup: CDR1 LNHDA, CDR2 SQIVND (reference sequence). This CDR3 is 16 amino acids long. How the authors handled the data: Reference gene primers were amplified, and this amplification served to estimate nucleated cell counts. The protocol was immunoSEQ multiplex PCR, while the TCRdb copy is restricted to in-frame clones and leaves out a portion. For V, J and clone size, that table is used; D and trimming come from the DNA. This table has fewer than 250,000 clones, under 80% appearing once. This clonotype was obtained from a woman aged 50 to 60 with acute or convalescent COVID-19. V and J are TRBV19 and TRBJ2-2; no definite D call. The sample consisted of peripheral blood. CDR3 amino acids: CASSIVPADSTGELFF. CDR3 sequence (DNA): TGTGCCAGTAGTATAGTGCCGGCGGATAGCACCGGGGAGCTGTTTTTT. Variable domain in full (rest from reference TRBV19 and TRBJ2-2): DGGITQSPKYLFRKEGQNVTLSCEQNLNHDAMYWYRQDPGQGLRLIYYSQIVNDFQKGDIAEGYSVSREKKESFPLTVTSAQKNPTAFYLCASSIVPADSTGELFFGEGSRLTVL.